This T cell receptor (beta chain) was sequenced in a study of blood T cells in healthy people across ages. Turning to the study itself: Template switching captured about one barcoded beta molecule per two T cells.

This clonotype was picked up a small number of times. CDR3 length: 13 amino acids. CDR1 MNHEY and CDR2 SVGAGI come from the germline V gene. V shed 8 bases and J 7 bases; nucleotides not matched to a gene: 8. Isolation per sample recovered at least 7 million PBMCs. A J-beta primer mix and a sample-barcoded 5' primer were used in a second PCR of about 7 to 12 cycles. TCRdb processed the 5' RACE reads anew with MiXCR; each CDR3 protein has one entry. The data hold about 400,000 distinct CDR3 sequences, with about half observed a single time. The genes are TRBV6-5 and TRBJ2-3, with TRBD1 matching 8 bases. The material sequenced was blood. The receptor was isolated from a man between 60 and 75 years old in good health. CDR3 in DNA: TGTGCCAGCCTCGGACAGGGACAGAATACGCAGTATTTT. This translates into CASLGQGQNTQYF.